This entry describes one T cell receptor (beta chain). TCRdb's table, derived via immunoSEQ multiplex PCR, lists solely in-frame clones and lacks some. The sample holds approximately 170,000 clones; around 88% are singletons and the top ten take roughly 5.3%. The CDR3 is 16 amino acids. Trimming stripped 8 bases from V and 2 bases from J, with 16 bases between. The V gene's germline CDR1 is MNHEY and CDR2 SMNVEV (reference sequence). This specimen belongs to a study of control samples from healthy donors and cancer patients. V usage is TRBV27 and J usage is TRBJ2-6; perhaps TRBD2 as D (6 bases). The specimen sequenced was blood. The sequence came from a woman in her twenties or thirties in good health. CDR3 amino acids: CASRSWGEAGANVLTF. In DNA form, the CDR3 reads TGTGCCAGCCGCTCGTGGGGGGAAGCTGGGGCCAACGTCCTGACTTTC.